Presented here are 21 T cell receptor beta chains from one specimen sequenced in a study of T cell responses to AZD1222 COVID-19 vaccine. The data were produced by immunoSEQ multiplex PCR, yet TCRdb's version contains in-frame clones alone and is incomplete. The sample lists 150,000 to 200,000 clones, roughly 93% occurring once. Sequenced here: peripheral blood, sampled on day 0 of AZD1222 vaccination. These receptors all come from an adult in good health.

The chain employs TRBV2 and TRBJ1-1, with 7 bases lining up with TRBD1. J was trimmed by 4 bases and V by 7 bases; bases with no gene match: 6. This CDR3 spans 13 amino acids. Germline CDR1 SNHLY, CDR2 FYNNEI. The CDR3 protein is CASMLGQVTEAFF. CDR3 bases: TGTGCCAGCATGCTAGGACAGGTCACTGAAGCTTTCTTT.

J is TRBJ2-1 and V is TRBV18; D unresolved. This CDR3 is 13 amino acids long. Trimming took 5 bases from V and 6 from J, leaving 11 bases between them. CDR1 and CDR2 from the germline V gene are KGHSH and LQKENI. The CDR3 region has the DNA TGTGCCAGCTCAACTAAGGCTAGCAATGAGCAGTTCTTC. This translates into CASSTKASNEQFF. Drawing the rest from reference TRBV18 and TRBJ2-1, the complete variable domain is NAGVMQNPRHLVRRRGQEARLRCSPMKGHSHVYWYRQLPEEGLKFMVYLQKENIIDESGMPKERFSAEFPKEGPSILRIQQVVRGDSAAYFCASSTKASNEQFFGPGTRLTVL.

V usage is TRBV19 and J usage is TRBJ1-1, with D hard to call. This CDR3 is 17 amino acids long. V lost 7 bases and J lost 5, with 26 bases in between. Per germline, CDR1 LNHDA and CDR2 SQIVND (reference sequence). The CDR3: CASNPGYLGTDLTEAFF. CDR3 DNA: TGTGCCAGTAACCCCGGGTATTTGGGCACAGATTTGACTGAAGCTTTCTTT.

CDR3 in amino acids: CATSRDRRFNTEAFF. In DNA form, the CDR3 reads TGTGCCACCAGCAGAGATCGGCGGTTTAACACTGAAGCTTTCTTT. The chain links TRBV15 to TRBJ1-1; D is undetermined. V shed 0 bases and J shed 2 bases, with 10 bases lying between them. The CDR3 covers 15 residues. Looked up from germline, CDR1 is LNHNV and CDR2 is YYDKDF (reference sequence). Full variable domain (missing parts from reference TRBV15 and TRBJ1-1): DAMVIQNPRYQVTQFGKPVTLSCSQTLNHNVMYWYQQKSSQAPKLLFHYYDKDFNNEADTPDNFQSRRPNTSFCFLDIRSPGLGDTAMYLCATSRDRRFNTEAFFGQGTRLTVV.

The V call is TRBV13, the J call TRBJ1-2; D is perhaps TRBD1 (5 bases). The V end was cut by 10 bases, the J end by 1 base, with 19 bases between. Germline CDR1 reads PRHDT; CDR2 reads FYEKMQ (reference sequence). The CDR3 spans 15 residues. The CDR3 coding sequence is TGTGCCACTGAGTACCGGGACGGTGATAACTATGGCTACACCTTC. Translated: CATEYRDGDNYGYTF. Complete variable domain (other parts from reference TRBV13 and TRBJ1-2): AAGVIQSPRHLIKEKRETATLKCYPIPRHDTVYWYQQGPGQDPQFLISFYEKMQSDKGSIPDRFSAQQFSDYHSELNMSSLELGDSALYFCATEYRDGDNYGYTFGSGTRLTVV.

The chain has TRBV15 and TRBJ2-2, with D possibly TRBD2 on 6 matching bases. Trimming took 0 bases from V and 4 from J, leaving 9 bases between them. The CDR3 is 15 amino acids. Germline CDR1 LNHNV, CDR2 YYDKDF (reference sequence). The CDR3 coding sequence is TGTGCCACCAGCAGAGAGAGACTAGTCACCGGGGAGCTGTTTTTT. It translates to CATSRERLVTGELFF.

This clone was counted once. The chain uses TRBV7-3 and TRBJ2-2, with 9 bases identical to TRBD2. Trimming cost V 2 bases and J 4 bases; bases outside gene matches: 8. Germline CDR1 and CDR2: SGHTA and FQGTGA. CDR3 length: 17 residues. The DNA for the CDR3 is TGTGCCAGCAGCTTATATCCAGCGGGGGGCTCCACCGGGGAGCTGTTTTTT. Translating gives CASSLYPAGGSTGELFF. The variable domain in full, with the rest retrieved from reference TRBV7-3 and TRBJ2-2, is GAGVSQTPSNKVTEKGKYVELRCDPISGHTALYWYRQSLGQGPEFLIYFQGTGAADDSGLPNDRFFAVRPEGSVSTLKIQRTERGDSAVYLCASSLYPAGGSTGELFFGEGSRLTVL.

This chain connects TRBV5-4 to TRBJ1-2, with 7 bases matching TRBD1. Losses at the gene ends were 4 bases for V and 2 bases for J; bases not matched to a gene: 2. CDR3 size: 13 residues. Germline values: CDR1 SGHNT, CDR2 YYREEE (reference sequence). Written as DNA, the CDR3 is TGTGCCAGCAGCCGGGACAGCAACTATGGCTACACCTTC. This translates into CASSRDSNYGYTF.

The rearrangement joins TRBV19 to TRBJ2-3; tentatively, D is TRBD1 (6 bases). Germline lookup yields CDR1 LNHDA and CDR2 SQIVND (reference sequence). This CDR3 is 13 amino acids long. The V gene lost 6 bases and the J gene lost 2 bases, with 9 bases spanning the gap. This CDR3 reads CASRDRPTDTQYF. Written as DNA, the CDR3 is TGTGCCAGTAGGGACAGACCCACAGATACGCAGTATTTT. Variable domain in full (rest from reference TRBV19 and TRBJ2-3): DGGITQSPKYLFRKEGQNVTLSCEQNLNHDAMYWYRQDPGQGLRLIYYSQIVNDFQKGDIAEGYSVSREKKESFPLTVTSAQKNPTAFYLCASRDRPTDTQYFGPGTRLTVL.

The rearrangement uses TRBV7-9 and TRBJ2-5; 11 nucleotides match TRBD1. Germline-derived CDR1 and CDR2 are SEHNR and FQNEAQ (reference sequence). The CDR3 spans 16 residues. Trimming cost V 7 bases and J 4 bases; bases outside gene matches: 11. CDR3 sequence: CASILTGQGAGETQYF. For the CDR3, the DNA is TGTGCCAGCATCCTCACAGGACAGGGGGCAGGAGAGACCCAGTACTTC.

This chain uses TRBV27 with TRBJ2-6, with D tentatively TRBD1 (6 bases). CDR1 is MNHEY and CDR2 is SMNVEV in the germline V gene (reference sequence). The CDR3 sequence is 14 residues long. The V end was cut by 5 bases, the J end by 3 bases, with 8 bases between. The CDR3 loop is CASSRDNGANVLTF. Here the CDR3 DNA reads TGTGCCAGCAGTCGGGACAATGGGGCCAACGTCCTGACTTTC.

The chain carries TRBV4-1 and TRBJ1-2; D uncertain. Trimming took off 7 bases at V and 0 bases at J, with 12 bases between the two ends. The CDR3 is 14 amino acids. The germline gives CDR1 MGHRA, CDR2 YSYEKL. CDR3 bases: TGCGCCAGCACGTCCTGGGGTACTAACTATGGCTACACCTTC. It translates to CASTSWGTNYGYTF.

The genes are TRBV19 and TRBJ2-2; 8 nucleotides match TRBD1. With 3 bases clipped from V and 5 bases from J, the junction kept 8 bases outside the gene matches. The V gene's germline CDR1 is LNHDA and CDR2 SQIVND (reference sequence). The CDR3 runs to 16 residues. The CDR3 sequence: CASSIRSGGGTGELFF. The DNA of the CDR3 is TGTGCCAGTAGTATCAGGTCAGGGGGCGGAACCGGGGAGCTGTTTTTT.

This sequence joins TRBV3-1 (or the pseudogene TRBV3-2) and TRBJ1-2; a weak D match, TRBD1 (5 bases). V was clipped by 0 bases and J by 0 bases, with 11 bases between them. Germline CDR1 LGHDT, CDR2 YNNKEL (reference sequence). The CDR3 totals 16 residues. The CDR3 DNA reads as TGTGCCAGCAGCCAAGAGCACGGACAACCTAACTATGGCTACACCTTC. Translated, it gives CASSQEHGQPNYGYTF.

CDR3 amino acids: CATSRVSGVGSYEQYF. DNA of the CDR3: TGTGCCACCAGCAGAGTGAGCGGAGTGGGGTCCTACGAGCAGTACTTC. The chain uses TRBV15 and TRBJ2-7; maybe TRBD2 (5 bases). The CDR3 consists of 16 residues. Germline V gene lookup returns CDR1 LNHNV and CDR2 YYDKDF (reference sequence). Trimming shortened V by 1 base and J by 1 base, and 14 bases separated the two germline ends. Complete variable domain (other parts from reference TRBV15 and TRBJ2-7): DAMVIQNPRYQVTQFGKPVTLSCSQTLNHNVMYWYQQKSSQAPKLLFHYYDKDFNNEADTPDNFQSRRPNTSFCFLDIRSPGLGDTAMYLCATSRVSGVGSYEQYFGPGTRLTVT.

This clone was seen a few times. This CDR3 is CASSFQWQETQYF. The CDR3 bases are TGTGCCAGCAGCTTCCAATGGCAAGAGACCCAGTACTTC. This chain uses TRBV7-2 with TRBJ2-5; D not certain. From germline, CDR1 is SGHTA and CDR2 FQGNSA. Between the trimmed V and J ends, which lost 3 bases and 2 bases, there was a span of 7 bases. The CDR3 runs 13 residues.

The J gene is TRBJ2-3, the V gene TRBV5-1, with a tentative D call TRBD2 (5 bases). V dropped 3 bases and J dropped 2 bases, with 13 bases sitting between them. Germline-derived CDR1 and CDR2 are SGHRS and YFSETQ. The CDR3 loop spans 15 amino acids. The CDR3 spells CASSSTGVNTDTQYF. DNA for the CDR3: TGCGCCAGCAGCTCAACCGGGGTTAACACAGATACGCAGTATTTT.

The chain couples TRBV10-3 to TRBJ1-5; D gene unclear. Germline V gene lookup returns CDR1 ENHRY and CDR2 SYGVKD. The V gene lost 10 bases and the J gene lost 2 bases, with 18 bases spanning the gap. The CDR3 totals 15 residues. CDR3 amino acids: CATALGPAGNQPQHF. The DNA for the CDR3 is TGTGCCACCGCCCTTGGGCCTGCTGGCAATCAGCCCCAGCATTTT.

The rearrangement uses TRBV6-5 and TRBJ2-2, with 7 positions matching TRBD1. Losses at the gene ends were 6 bases for V and 9 bases for J; bases not matched to a gene: 10. Germline V CDR1 and CDR2: MNHEY, SVGAGI. CDR3 length: 14 amino acids. The CDR3 loop reads CASSDRELGWELFF. CDR3 sequence (DNA): TGTGCCAGCAGCGACAGGGAGTTGGGTTGGGAGCTGTTTTTT.

This clone was seen only once. The chain employs TRBV5-1 and TRBJ2-3, with TRBD1 identical over 9 bases. This CDR3 spans 17 amino acids. The V and J ends lost 0 bases and 4 bases, in that order; junction bases with no gene match: 9. In germline, CDR1 is SGHRS, CDR2 YFSETQ. The CDR3 loop reads CASSLARGTGRADTQYF. The CDR3 nucleotides read TGCGCCAGCAGCTTGGCGCGGGGGACAGGGCGGGCAGATACGCAGTATTTT.

This CDR3 is CASRRDAGPGGYEQYF. The CDR3 nucleotides read TGTGCCAGTAGACGAGATGCGGGCCCCGGGGGCTACGAGCAGTACTTC. This rearrangement joins TRBV19 to TRBJ2-7; a weak D match, TRBD2 (6 bases). The CDR3 is made up of 16 amino acids. The V end lost 6 bases, the J end lost 3 bases, and 21 bases lay between the germline ends. Germline assignment: CDR1 LNHDA and CDR2 SQIVND (reference sequence).